This T cell receptor beta chain was profiled in a study of T cell responses to AZD1222 COVID-19 vaccine. Study-wide results and limits: Spike-specific TCR breadth and depth were elevated following two AZD1222 doses. The study identified only 6 or 7 AZD1222 recipients as seropositive at baseline.

Notes on this clone: No antigen is known for it.

Clones were sequenced by immunoSEQ multiplex PCR, and TCRdb holds only the in-frame ones, with some missing. The profile covers 95,000 or so clones, with roughly 88% appearing a single time and 2.8% taken by the ten largest. The origin of this receptor is an adult in good health. The starting material was peripheral blood, obtained on day 0 of AZD1222 vaccination.

CDR3: CAWSPLRAGGYTF. The CDR3 coding sequence is TGTGCCTGGAGTCCACTCAGGGCCGGTGGCTACACCTTC. V usage is TRBV30 and J usage is TRBJ1-2, with a weak D call TRBD1 (5 bases). The germline CDR1 and CDR2 sequences are GTSNPN and SVGIG (reference sequence). V was shortened by 2 bases and J by 7 bases, with 14 bases between the two germline ends. The CDR3 is 13 amino acids.